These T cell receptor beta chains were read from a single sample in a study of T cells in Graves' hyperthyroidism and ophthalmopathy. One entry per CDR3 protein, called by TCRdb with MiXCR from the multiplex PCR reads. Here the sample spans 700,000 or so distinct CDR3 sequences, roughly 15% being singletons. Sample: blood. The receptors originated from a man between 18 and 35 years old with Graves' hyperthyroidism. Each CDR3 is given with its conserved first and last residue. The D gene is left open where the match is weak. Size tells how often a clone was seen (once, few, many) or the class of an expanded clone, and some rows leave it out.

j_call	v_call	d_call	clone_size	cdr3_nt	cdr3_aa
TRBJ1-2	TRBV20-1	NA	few	TGCAGTGCTGTCGACAAGCGGGATATTGGCTACACCTTC	CSAVDKRDIGYTF
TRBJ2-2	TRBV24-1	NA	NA	TGTGCCACCAGTGACCCCCCCAACACCGGGGAGCTGTTTTTT	CATSDPPNTGELFF
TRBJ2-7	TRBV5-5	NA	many	TGTGCCAGCACCCCGGGGCGGAGGTCTGCCTACGAGCAGTACTTC	CASTPGRRSAYEQYF
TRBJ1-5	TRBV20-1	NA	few	TGCAGTGCCCATTTGGGCAATCAGCCCCAGCATTTT	CSAHLGNQPQHF
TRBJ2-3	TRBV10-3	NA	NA	TGTGCCATCAGGGGGACTTCTCCTAGCACAGATACGCAGTATTTT	CAIRGTSPSTDTQYF
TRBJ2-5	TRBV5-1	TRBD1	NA	TGCGCCAGCAGAGACAGGGACCAAGAGACCCAGTACTTC	CASRDRDQETQYF
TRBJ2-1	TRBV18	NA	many	TGTGCCAGCTCACCAGCACTAGAGTTATACAATGAGCAGTTCTTC	CASSPALELYNEQFF
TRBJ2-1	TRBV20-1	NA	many	TGCAGTGCTAGATTTCCAGCCCGAGAGCAGTTCTTC	CSARFPAREQFF
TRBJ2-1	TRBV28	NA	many	TGTGCCAGCAGTTCCCCGGACCGGGATGAGCAGTTCTTC	CASSSPDRDEQFF
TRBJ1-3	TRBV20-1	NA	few	TGCAGTGCCCTCAGACTCCAAGGCTCTGGAAACACCATATATTTT	CSALRLQGSGNTIYF
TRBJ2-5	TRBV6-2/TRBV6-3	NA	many	TGTGCCAGCAAAAGAGGGGGTTTAGAAGAGACCCAGTACTTC	CASKRGGLEETQYF
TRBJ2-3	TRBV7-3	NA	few	TGTGCCAGCAGCTCCCCCGGGGATACGCAGTATTTT	CASSSPGDTQYF
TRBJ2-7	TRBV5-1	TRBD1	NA	TGCGCCAGCAGCGTGACAGGGCAAGCGTACGAGCAGTACTTC	CASSVTGQAYEQYF
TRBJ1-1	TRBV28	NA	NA	TGTGCCAGCAGTTTCGAAGGAGCTCTTAACACTGAAGCTTTCTTT	CASSFEGALNTEAFF
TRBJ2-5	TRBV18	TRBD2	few	TGTGCCAGCTCACCAGCGTCAGCGGGATTAGAGACCCAGTACTTC	CASSPASAGLETQYF
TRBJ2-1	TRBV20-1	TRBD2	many	TGCAGTGCTAGATGGCGGGAGAATGAGCAGTTCTTC	CSARWRENEQFF
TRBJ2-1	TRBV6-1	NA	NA	TGTGCCAGCAGTGCCCGGACCAACAATGAGCAGTTCTTC	CASSARTNNEQFF
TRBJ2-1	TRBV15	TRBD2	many	TGTGCCACCAGCGGGAGGGACTACCCCTACAATGAGCAGTTCTTC	CATSGRDYPYNEQFF
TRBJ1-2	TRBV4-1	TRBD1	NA	TGCGCCAGCAGCCAAGAGCGACAGGGGGGCGGATCGGTTGGCTACACCTTC	CASSQERQGGGSVGYTF
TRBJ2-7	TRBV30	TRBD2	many	TGTGCCTCCGAAGGGGCGGGAGTGGGATTCTACGAGCAGTACTTC	CASEGAGVGFYEQYF
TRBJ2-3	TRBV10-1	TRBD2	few	TGCGCCAGCAGCCCCGGACTAGCGGGACATGGGGATACGCAGTATTTT	CASSPGLAGHGDTQYF
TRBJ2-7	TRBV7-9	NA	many	TGTGCCAGCAGCCCATCCGAGTACGAGCAGTACTTC	CASSPSEYEQYF
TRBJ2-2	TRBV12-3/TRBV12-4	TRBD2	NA	TGTGCCAGCAGTGCCGGGACTAGCGGGAGGGCCTGGACCGGGGAGCTGTTTTTT	CASSAGTSGRAWTGELFF
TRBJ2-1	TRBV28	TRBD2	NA	TGTGCCAGCAGTTTTTGGGCTAGCGGGTGGAACCATGAGCAGTTCTTC	CASSFWASGWNHEQFF
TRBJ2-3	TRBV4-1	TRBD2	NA	TGCGCCAGCAGCCACATCCTAGGGAGGGGAGATACGCAGTATTTT	CASSHILGRGDTQYF
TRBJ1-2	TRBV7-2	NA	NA	TGTGCCGGCAGCTTCTCCTCCCGGGTAATGGGCTACACCTTC	CAGSFSSRVMGYTF
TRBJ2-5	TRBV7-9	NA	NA	TGTGCCAGCAGCTTAGGATCTGGGACTCCATACTTC	CASSLGSGTPYF
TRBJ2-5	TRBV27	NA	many	TGTGCCAGCAGTCCACAGGGAATACCAGAGACCCAGTACTTC	CASSPQGIPETQYF
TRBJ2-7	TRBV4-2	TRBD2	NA	TGTGCCAGCAGCCACTCCCTAGCGGGGAAGGACGAGCAGTACTTC	CASSHSLAGKDEQYF
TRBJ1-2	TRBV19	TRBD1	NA	TGTGCCAGTAGTAACATGGGGACAGGACCCGCCTATGGCTACACCTTC	CASSNMGTGPAYGYTF
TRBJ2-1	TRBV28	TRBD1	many	TGTGCCAGCAGTCGGACAGGGGGCTCCTACAATGAGCAGTTCTTC	CASSRTGGSYNEQFF
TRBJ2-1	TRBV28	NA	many	TGTGCCAGCAGGGCGGCCGAGCAGTTCTTC	CASRAAEQFF
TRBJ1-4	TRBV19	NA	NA	TGTGCCAGTACCCCATTGAGGGGTGCAACTAATGAAAAACTGTTTTTT	CASTPLRGATNEKLFF
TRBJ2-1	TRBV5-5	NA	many	TGTGCCAGCAGCTTATACGGGGGCAGGGAGCAGTTCTTC	CASSLYGGREQFF
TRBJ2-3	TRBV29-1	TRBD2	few	TGCAGCGTTGAGACCGCGTCGACTAGCGGGCAACCTAGCACAGATACGCAGTATTTT	CSVETASTSGQPSTDTQYF
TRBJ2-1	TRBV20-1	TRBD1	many	TGCAGTGCTACCCGGACAGGGGATGAGCAGTTCTTC	CSATRTGDEQFF
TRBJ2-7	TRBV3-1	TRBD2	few	TGTGCCAGCAGCCCCCGGGGTAGCGGGAGCGAGCAGTACTTC	CASSPRGSGSEQYF
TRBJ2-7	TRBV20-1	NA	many	TGCAGTGCTAGATACGGGACCCTCTACGAGCAGTACTTC	CSARYGTLYEQYF
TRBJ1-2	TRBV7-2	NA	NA	TGTGCCAGCAGCTTTTCAGGGGTAGGCTACACCTTC	CASSFSGVGYTF
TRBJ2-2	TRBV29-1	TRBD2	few	TGCAGCGTTCCCGGGACTAGCGGCACCGGGGAGCTGTTTTTT	CSVPGTSGTGELFF
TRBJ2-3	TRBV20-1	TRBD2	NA	TGCAGTGCTACACGACTAGCGGGATTCTGGGGAGGAGATACGCAGTATTTT	CSATRLAGFWGGDTQYF
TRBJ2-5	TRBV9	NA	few	TGTGCCAGCAGCCCTCTCCCAACGACAGCACAAGAGACCCAGTACTTC	CASSPLPTTAQETQYF
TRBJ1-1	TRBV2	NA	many	TGTGCCAGCAGCCGGGAGGAGAACACTGAAGCTTTCTTT	CASSREENTEAFF
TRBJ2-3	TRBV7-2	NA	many	TGTGCCAGCAGCTTACTACCGGGAACAGATACGCAGTATTTT	CASSLLPGTDTQYF
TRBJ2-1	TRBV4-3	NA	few	TGCGCCAGCAGCCAAGTGGCGGGTGGACCCCACAATGAGCAGTTCTTC	CASSQVAGGPHNEQFF